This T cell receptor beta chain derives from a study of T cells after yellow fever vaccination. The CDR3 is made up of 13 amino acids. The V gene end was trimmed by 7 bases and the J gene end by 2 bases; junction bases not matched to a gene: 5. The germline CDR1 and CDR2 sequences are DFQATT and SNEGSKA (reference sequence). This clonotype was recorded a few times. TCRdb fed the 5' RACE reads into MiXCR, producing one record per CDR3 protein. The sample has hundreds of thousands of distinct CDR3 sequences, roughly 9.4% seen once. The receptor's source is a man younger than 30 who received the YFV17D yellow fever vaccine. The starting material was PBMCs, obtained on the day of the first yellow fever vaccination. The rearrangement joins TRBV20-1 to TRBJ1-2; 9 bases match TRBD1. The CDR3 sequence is CSVRDRENYGYTF. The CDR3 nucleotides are TGCAGTGTCCGGGACAGGGAAAACTATGGCTACACCTTC.